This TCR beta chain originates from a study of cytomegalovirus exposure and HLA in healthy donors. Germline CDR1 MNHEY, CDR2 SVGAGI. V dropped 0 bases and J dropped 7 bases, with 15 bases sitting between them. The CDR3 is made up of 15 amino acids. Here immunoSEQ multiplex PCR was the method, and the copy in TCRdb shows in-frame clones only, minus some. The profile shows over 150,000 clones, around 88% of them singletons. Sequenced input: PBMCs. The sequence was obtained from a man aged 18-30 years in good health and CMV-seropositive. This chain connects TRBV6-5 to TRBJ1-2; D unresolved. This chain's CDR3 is CASSYSLSGPGGYTF. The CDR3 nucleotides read TGTGCCAGCAGTTACTCTCTTTCGGGTCCGGGTGGCTACACCTTC.